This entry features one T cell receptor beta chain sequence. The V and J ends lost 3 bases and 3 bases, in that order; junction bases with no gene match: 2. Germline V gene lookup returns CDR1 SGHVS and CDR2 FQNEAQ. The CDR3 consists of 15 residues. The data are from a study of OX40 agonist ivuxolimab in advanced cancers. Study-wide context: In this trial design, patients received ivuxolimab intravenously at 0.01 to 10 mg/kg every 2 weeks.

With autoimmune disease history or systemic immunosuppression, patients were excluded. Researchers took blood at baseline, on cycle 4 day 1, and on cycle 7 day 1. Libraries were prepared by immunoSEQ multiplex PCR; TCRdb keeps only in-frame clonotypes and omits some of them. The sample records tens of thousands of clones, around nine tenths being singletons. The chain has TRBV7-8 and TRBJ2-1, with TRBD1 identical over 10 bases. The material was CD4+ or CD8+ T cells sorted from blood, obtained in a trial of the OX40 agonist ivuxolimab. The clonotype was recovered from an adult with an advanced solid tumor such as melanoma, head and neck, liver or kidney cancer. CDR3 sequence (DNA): TGTGCCAGCAGCTTCCGGACAGGGGGCTACAATGAGCAGTTCTTC. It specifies CASSFRTGGYNEQFF.